The rows below give T cell receptor beta chains drawn from one sample of a study of cytomegalovirus exposure and HLA in healthy donors. Libraries were prepared by immunoSEQ multiplex PCR; TCRdb keeps only in-frame clonotypes and omits some of them. Among some 150,000 clones, about 83% were seen once, and the ten largest hold over 0.8%. Sequencing used PBMCs. The receptor source for this set is a woman in her thirties in good health and CMV-seronegative. Each CDR3 is given with its conserved first and last residue. The order of the fields is V gene, J gene, D gene, clone size, CDR3 protein, CDR3 DNA. D genes are given only for firm matches. Rows give clone size only sometimes, using once, few, many, or a class for an expanded clone.

>TRBV28|TRBJ1-5|NA|NA
CASSLRTAGQPQHF
TGTGCCAGCAGTTTAAGGACAGCCGGACAGCCCCAGCATTTT
>TRBV9|TRBJ2-3|TRBD2|NA
CASSSYSGGSTDTQYF
TGTGCCAGCAGCTCTTACAGCGGGGGATCCACAGATACGCAGTATTTT
>TRBV6-6|TRBJ1-3|TRBD1|NA
CASRPPGTGTGNTIYF
TGTGCCAGCAGACCCCCCGGGACAGGGACCGGAAACACCATATATTTT
>TRBV7-6|TRBJ2-3|NA|NA
CASSDNGHPTLDTQYF
TGTGCCAGCAGCGACAATGGACACCCCACACTCGATACGCAGTATTTT
>TRBV13|TRBJ2-4|TRBD1|once
CASSRVGTGFRGIQYF
TGTGCCAGCAGCCGTGTGGGGACAGGGTTTCGAGGCATTCAGTACTTC
>TRBV27|TRBJ2-2|NA|NA
CASWDWVGRGELFF
TGTGCCAGCTGGGACTGGGTGGGACGCGGGGAGCTGTTTTTT
>TRBV5-1|TRBJ2-3|TRBD2|NA
CASSLAIAGGDTQYF
TGCGCCAGCAGCTTGGCAATAGCGGGCGGAGATACGCAGTATTTT
>TRBV2|TRBJ1-1|TRBD1|NA
CASLGLVDRELGFF
TGTGCCAGCCTCGGACTGGTCGACAGGGAGTTGGGTTTCTTT
>TRBV7-8|TRBJ2-7|TRBD1|NA
CASSLEGTGGSYEQYF
TGTGCCAGCAGCTTAGAAGGGACAGGGGGCTCCTACGAGCAGTACTTC
>TRBV10-3|TRBJ1-6|TRBD1|NA
CAISERDSQFSPLHF
TGTGCCATCAGTGAGCGGGACAGCCAATTCTCGCCCCTCCACTTT
>TRBV7-2|TRBJ1-2|TRBD1|NA
CASSRPGQGEANYGYTF
TGTGCCAGCAGCCGACCGGGACAGGGGGAAGCTAACTATGGCTACACCTTC
>TRBV5-7|TRBJ2-2|TRBD1|NA
CASSRRDRVSGELFF
TGTGCCAGCAGTCGCCGGGACAGGGTGTCCGGGGAGCTGTTTTTT
>TRBV19|TRBJ2-7|NA|few
CASTDSTPSYEQYF
TGTGCCAGTACCGACAGCACTCCCTCCTACGAGCAGTACTTC
>TRBV27|TRBJ2-5|TRBD2|NA
CASSVSLAGVGETQYF
TGTGCCAGCAGTGTGTCACTAGCGGGAGTAGGAGAGACCCAGTACTTC
>TRBV2|TRBJ2-1|TRBD2|NA
CASSEIPAGVGNEQFF
TGTGCCAGCAGTGAAATTCCAGCGGGAGTTGGAAATGAGCAGTTCTTC
>TRBV6-6|TRBJ1-1|TRBD1|NA
CTSTGQGGLMNTEAFF
TGTACCAGCACCGGACAGGGGGGCCTTATGAACACTGAAGCTTTCTTT